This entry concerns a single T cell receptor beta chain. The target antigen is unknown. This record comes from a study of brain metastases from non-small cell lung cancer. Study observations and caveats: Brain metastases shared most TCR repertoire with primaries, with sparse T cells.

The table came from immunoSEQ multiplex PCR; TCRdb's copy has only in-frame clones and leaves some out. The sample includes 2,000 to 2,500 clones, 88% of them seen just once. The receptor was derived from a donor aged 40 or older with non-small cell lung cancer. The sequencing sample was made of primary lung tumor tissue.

This CDR3 reads CASSTRQGTSGYTF. As DNA, the CDR3 is TGTGCCAGCAGCACCCGACAGGGCACATCGGGCTACACCTTC. V is TRBV9 and J is TRBJ1-2; 7 bases agree with TRBD1. The CDR3 runs 14 residues. The V segment lost 4 bases and the J segment 8 bases; nucleotides outside the gene matches: 11. Per germline, CDR1 SGDLS and CDR2 YYNGEE.